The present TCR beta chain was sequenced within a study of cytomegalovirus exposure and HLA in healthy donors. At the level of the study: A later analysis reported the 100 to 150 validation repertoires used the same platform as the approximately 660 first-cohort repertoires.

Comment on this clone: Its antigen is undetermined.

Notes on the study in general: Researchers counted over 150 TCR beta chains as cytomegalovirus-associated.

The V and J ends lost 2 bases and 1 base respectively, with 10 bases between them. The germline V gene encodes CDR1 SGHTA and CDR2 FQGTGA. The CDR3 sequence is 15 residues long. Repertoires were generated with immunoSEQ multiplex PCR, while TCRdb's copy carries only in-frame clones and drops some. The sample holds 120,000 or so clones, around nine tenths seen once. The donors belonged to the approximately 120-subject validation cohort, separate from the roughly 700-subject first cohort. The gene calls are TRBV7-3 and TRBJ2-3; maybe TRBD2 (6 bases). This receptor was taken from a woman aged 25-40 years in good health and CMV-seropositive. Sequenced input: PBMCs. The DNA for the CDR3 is TGTGCCAGCAGCTTATACGGGAGCCGCACAGATACGCAGTATTTT. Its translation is CASSLYGSRTDTQYF.